A single sample is the source of the 26 T cell receptor beta chains below, sequenced in a study of identical twins. TCRdb analysed the 5' RACE reads with MiXCR anew, one entry per CDR3 protein. The sample comprises 1.5 million to 2 million distinct CDR3 sequences, roughly 35% of which are singletons, and about 0.25% rests with the top ten. Material for sequencing was cord blood. The origin of the receptors is a newborn girl in good health.

This clonotype was counted a few times. The chain recombines TRBV11-2 with TRBJ2-6, with 7 positions matching TRBD1. The CDR3 is 18 residues long. Germline loops: CDR1 SGHAT, CDR2 FQNNGV. Trimming cost V 1 base and J 1 base; bases outside gene matches: 7. CDR3: CASSLGGQAISGANVLTF. CDR3 bases: TGTGCCAGCAGCTTAGGCGGACAGGCCATATCTGGGGCCAACGTCCTGACTTTC.

This clonotype turned up a few times. The chain joins TRBV12-3 or TRBV12-4 to TRBJ2-3, with D maybe TRBD1 (5 bases). This CDR3 has 15 amino acids. V lost 3 bases, J lost 3 bases, and 13 bases lay in between. The CDR3 loop is CASSLRWAGTDTQYF. The CDR3 coding sequence is TGTGCCAGCAGTTTGCGGTGGGCAGGGACAGATACGCAGTATTTT.

The chain is built from TRBV11-1 and TRBJ2-5; tentatively, D is TRBD1 or TRBD2 (6 bases each). V was shortened by 2 bases and J by 5 bases, with 12 bases between the two germline ends. This CDR3 region has 14 residues. Germline V gene sequence: CDR1 SGHAT, CDR2 FQDESV (reference sequence). The CDR3 protein is CASSLTRGGETQYF. In DNA form, the CDR3 reads TGTGCCAGCAGCTTAACAAGAGGGGGGGAGACCCAGTACTTC.

This clonotype was seen only once. This chain connects TRBV10-3 to TRBJ2-7, with 9 bases matching TRBD2. CDR1 ENHRY and CDR2 SYGVKD come from the germline V gene. J gave up 0 bases and V 0 bases, and 3 bases lay outside the gene matches. This CDR3 spans 16 amino acids. The CDR3, as DNA: TGTGCCATCAGTGAGTCTGGCGGGAGGGCCTCCTACGAGCAGTACTTC. As protein: CAISESGGRASYEQYF.

This clonotype has a handful of counts. The chain employs TRBV11-2 and TRBJ1-2; the match to TRBD1 covers 8 bases. The CDR3 runs to 15 residues. Germline loops: CDR1 SGHAT, CDR2 FQNNGV. V lost 0 bases to trimming and J lost 7 bases; unmatched junction nucleotides: 7. For the CDR3, the DNA is TGTGCCAGCAGCTTAGAGGGACAGGATCTAGCTGGCTACACCTTC. Residues: CASSLEGQDLAGYTF.

This clonotype was observed a handful of times. This chain uses TRBV9 with TRBJ1-2, with D unclear. The CDR3 length is 13 residues. Trimming took 0 bases from V and 4 from J, leaving 7 bases between them. CDR1 is SGDLS and CDR2 is YYNGEE in the germline V gene. The CDR3 region is CASSVVSGYGYTF. CDR3 DNA: TGTGCCAGCAGCGTAGTTTCAGGCTATGGCTACACCTTC.

The chain couples TRBV7-9 to TRBJ1-5; the D is unclear. Germline V CDR1 and CDR2: SEHNR, FQNEAQ (reference sequence). Trimming stripped 7 bases from V and 9 bases from J, with 4 bases between. This CDR3 has 9 residues. In nucleotides, the CDR3 is TGTGCCAGCATACGGCCCCAGCATTTT. It encodes CASIRPQHF.

A few counts support this clonotype. This rearrangement joins TRBV10-3 to TRBJ2-2; 8 bases agree with TRBD2. The V segment lost 6 bases and the J segment 6 bases; nucleotides outside the gene matches: 0. From germline, CDR1 is ENHRY and CDR2 SYGVKD. The CDR3 extends over 12 amino acids. CDR3 sequence: CAIRGLAGELFF. The CDR3 nucleotides read TGTGCCATCAGGGGACTAGCCGGGGAGCTGTTTTTT.

The gene calls are TRBV21-1 and TRBJ2-7. TRBV21-1 is listed as a pseudogene. The CDR3 covers 13 residues. The CDR3: CASSNGPAYEQYF. For the CDR3, the DNA is TGTGCCAGCAGCAATGGACCCGCCTACGAGCAGTACTTC.

The V and J genes are TRBV4-1 and TRBJ2-5; 10 nucleotides line up with TRBD1. The germline gives CDR1 MGHRA, CDR2 YSYEKL. The CDR3 contains 15 residues. Unmatched junction bases numbered 4, after V lost 3 bases and J lost 3 bases. CDR3 amino acids: CASSHPGQGKETQYF. DNA of the CDR3: TGCGCCAGCAGCCACCCGGGACAGGGGAAAGAGACCCAGTACTTC.

V usage is TRBV19 and J usage is TRBJ1-5; 9 bases fit TRBD1. The J segment lost 7 bases and the V segment lost 3 bases, leaving 7 bases of the junction unmatched. The CDR3 sequence is 15 residues long. Germline-derived CDR1 and CDR2 are LNHDA and SQIVND (reference sequence). The CDR3 nucleotides are TGTGCCAGTAGTATTGGGGACAGGGTTAACCAGCCCCAGCATTTT. Translating it yields CASSIGDRVNQPQHF.

J is TRBJ2-5 and V is TRBV9; D is uncertain. The assigned J gene may be wrong: the sequence end matches TRBJ2-7 better. The germline CDR1 and CDR2 sequences are SGDLS and YYNGEE. The CDR3 is 13 residues long. As DNA, the CDR3 is TGTGCCAGCAGCCGTGGAACAAACTACGAGCAGTACTTC. Translated, it gives CASSRGTNYEQYF.

The V gene is TRBV10-1, the J gene TRBJ2-7; D not resolved. The ends were cut back, 3 bases at V and 4 bases at J, with 10 bases in the middle. The CDR3 has 13 amino acids. Per germline, CDR1 WNHNN and CDR2 SYGVQD (reference sequence). The CDR3 loop reads CASSDNSRYEQYF. As DNA, the CDR3 is TGCGCCAGCAGTGATAATAGCCGTTACGAGCAGTACTTC.

This clonotype has only a few counts. This chain connects TRBV7-9 to TRBJ2-3; D is perhaps TRBD1 (5 bases). CDR1 is SEHNR, CDR2 FQNEAQ, per germline (reference sequence). The CDR3 consists of 15 residues. Trimming took 5 bases from V and 4 from J, leaving 16 bases between them. DNA of the CDR3: TGTGCCAGCAGCAAGCCGGGCATCAGGGCAGATACGCAGTATTTT. This gives the protein CASSKPGIRADTQYF. Looking up the rest from reference TRBV7-9 and TRBJ2-3 gives the full variable domain: DTGVSQNPRHKITKRGQNVTFRCDPISEHNRLYWYRQTLGQGPEFLTYFQNEAQLEKSRLLSDRFSAERPKGSFSTLEIQRTEQGDSAMYLCASSKPGIRADTQYFGPGTRLTVL.

The chain links TRBV20-1 to TRBJ2-2; TRBD1 matches 10 bases. Unmatched junction bases numbered 11, after V lost 7 bases and J lost 0 bases. This CDR3 is built from 17 residues. Germline V gene sequence: CDR1 DFQATT, CDR2 SNEGSKA (reference sequence). The chain's CDR3 is CSVRGRQGAANTGELFF. In nucleotides, the CDR3 is TGCAGTGTCAGAGGGAGACAGGGGGCGGCGAACACCGGGGAGCTGTTTTTT.

The chain is built from TRBV7-2 and TRBJ2-7; TRBD1 matches 10 bases. This CDR3 has 16 residues. CDR1 and CDR2 from the germline V gene are SGHTA and FQGNSA. J gave up 4 bases and V 4 bases, and 10 bases lay outside the gene matches. The CDR3 DNA reads TGTGCCAGCAGCTCTCAATTGGACAGGGGGACTTACGAGCAGTACTTC. Protein: CASSSQLDRGTYEQYF.

In this sample, this clonotype turned up a few times. The chain is built from TRBV11-2 and TRBJ2-5; TRBD2 is a possible D gene (6 bases). There are 16 residues in the CDR3. Germline V lookup: CDR1 SGHAT, CDR2 FQNNGV. Trimming removed 2 bases from V and 5 bases from J, with 18 bases in between. The CDR3: CASSLIGGPMGETQYF. Written as DNA, the CDR3 is TGTGCCAGCAGCTTAATAGGAGGGCCTATGGGGGAGACCCAGTACTTC.

The chain is built from TRBV19 and TRBJ1-2; no clear D gene. CDR1 and CDR2 from the germline V gene are LNHDA and SQIVND (reference sequence). Trimming removed 7 bases at V and 7 bases at J, with 13 bases between. The CDR3 extends over 12 amino acids. The CDR3 spells CASTTPGSGYTF. The CDR3 DNA is TGTGCCAGTACCACCCCCGGGAGTGGCTACACCTTC. The full variable domain, with the rest looked up from reference TRBV19 and TRBJ1-2, is DGGITQSPKYLFRKEGQNVTLSCEQNLNHDAMYWYRQDPGQGLRLIYYSQIVNDFQKGDIAEGYSVSREKKESFPLTVTSAQKNPTAFYLCASTTPGSGYTFGSGTRLTVV.

This clonotype was seen a few times. V gene TRBV10-3 combines with J gene TRBJ1-1, with 9 bases identical to TRBD1. Germline trimming cut 3 bases from V and 2 bases from J; bases unmatched to any gene: 4. There are 15 residues in the CDR3. CDR1 is ENHRY, CDR2 SYGVKD, per germline. Here the CDR3 DNA reads TGTGCCATCAGTGAACAGGGGGCCGCAAACACTGAAGCTTTCTTT. This sequence encodes CAISEQGAANTEAFF.

The V gene is TRBV18, the J gene TRBJ2-1, with a weak D call TRBD2 (6 bases). The V end lost 4 bases, the J end lost 11 bases, and 18 bases lay between the germline ends. The CDR3 covers 14 residues. Germline assignment: CDR1 KGHSH and CDR2 LQKENI. This CDR3 reads CASSLGTASVQQFF. CDR3 sequence (DNA): TGTGCCAGCTCACTGGGTACGGCTAGCGTCCAGCAGTTCTTC.

The chain couples TRBV5-1 to TRBJ2-1; D uncertain. Germline lookup yields CDR1 SGHRS and CDR2 YFSETQ. V was trimmed by 0 bases and J by 0 bases, leaving 7 bases between them. The CDR3 sequence is 15 residues long. The CDR3 nucleotides read TGCGCCAGCAGCTTGGCTCCGGTCTCCTACAATGAGCAGTTCTTC. It encodes CASSLAPVSYNEQFF.

This clonotype turned up a few times. The V and J genes are TRBV20-1 and TRBJ2-2, with 8 bases identical to TRBD2. The CDR3 runs 16 residues. V shed 3 bases and J 3 bases; nucleotides not matched to a gene: 9. CDR1 is DFQATT and CDR2 is SNEGSKA in the germline V gene (reference sequence). CDR3 loop: CSARERVLADTGELFF. CDR3 nucleotides: TGCAGTGCTAGGGAGCGGGTACTAGCGGACACCGGGGAGCTGTTTTTT.

This clonotype was detected only a few times. The chain is built from TRBV4-2 and TRBJ2-3; no definite D call. V lost 1 base to trimming and J lost 4 bases, with 15 bases between them. This CDR3 region has 16 residues. CDR1 and CDR2 (germline): LGHNA, YNFKEQ. The CDR3 region has the DNA TGTGCCAGCAGCCAAGGAGTACTGCCCCCCGCAGATACGCAGTATTTT. Translated: CASSQGVLPPADTQYF.

Many counts were recorded for this clonotype. V and J are TRBV6-6 and TRBJ2-4; 7 bases are shared with TRBD1. This CDR3 is 15 amino acids long. The V and J ends lost 4 bases and 6 bases, in that order; junction bases with no gene match: 9. Per germline, CDR1 MNHNY and CDR2 SVGAGI (reference sequence). The CDR3 protein is CASSSDREPLNIQYF. As DNA, the CDR3 is TGTGCCAGCAGTTCCGACAGGGAGCCCCTAAACATTCAGTACTTC.

This clonotype was seen more than once but under ten times. The V call is TRBV20-1, the J call TRBJ2-1; D may be TRBD1 (5 bases). CDR1 is DFQATT, CDR2 SNEGSKA, per germline (reference sequence). Trimming shortened V by 0 bases and J by 4 bases, and 34 bases separated the two germline ends. The CDR3 sequence is 22 residues long. Here the CDR3 DNA reads TGCAGTGCTAGAGAGCCCCCACTTGCCACTCACTGGGGATGGGGCCTATACAATGAGCAGTTCTTC. This sequence encodes CSAREPPLATHWGWGLYNEQFF.

This clonotype was found a few times. This sequence joins TRBV10-3 and TRBJ2-7; no clear D. There are 14 residues in the CDR3. Per the germline V gene, CDR1 is ENHRY and CDR2 is SYGVKD. V lost 6 bases and J lost 0, with 12 bases in between. The DNA for the CDR3 is TGTGCCATCAGGACTGTTACTACCTCCTACGAGCAGTACTTC. Translation: CAIRTVTTSYEQYF.